These 19 T cell receptor beta chains were sequenced from one sample in a study of blood T cell repertoires in COVID-19. The data were produced by immunoSEQ multiplex PCR, yet TCRdb's version contains in-frame clones alone and is incomplete. The data show 330,000 or so clones, roughly 90% seen once. The source material was peripheral blood. These receptors were collected from a man aged 25 to 45 with COVID-19, enrolled during active disease.

The CDR3 sequence: CASSEIVAGSVYEQYF. CDR3 in DNA: TGTGCCAGCAGTGAAATCGTAGCGGGGTCAGTATACGAGCAGTACTTC. The chain couples TRBV6-1 to TRBJ2-7; 8 bases map to TRBD2. The germline CDR1 and CDR2 sequences are MNHNS and SASEGT. V was pared by 2 bases and J by 4 bases, with 10 bases of the junction left unmatched. This CDR3 spans 16 amino acids.

The chain employs TRBV24-1 and TRBJ2-7; 9 bases match TRBD2. The CDR3 sequence is 13 residues long. V shed 9 bases, J shed 1 base, and the junction held 3 bases outside the gene matches. CDR1 is KGHDR and CDR2 is SFDVKD in the germline V gene. The DNA of the CDR3 is TGTGCCACCGCGACTAGCGGTTCCTACGAGCAGTACTTC. Translating it yields CATATSGSYEQYF.

The DNA for the CDR3 is TGCAGCGTTCAGGACAGGGCGGGCAATCAGCCCCAGCATTTT. Its protein product is CSVQDRAGNQPQHF. The chain carries TRBV29-1 and TRBJ1-5; 8 bases align to TRBD1. Germline V CDR1 and CDR2: SQVTM, ANQGSEA. The J segment lost 2 bases and the V segment lost 5 bases, leaving 5 bases of the junction unmatched. The CDR3 totals 14 residues.

V usage is TRBV7-2 and J usage is TRBJ1-2; D call uncertain. The CDR3 runs to 13 residues. Trimming removed 1 base from V and 4 bases from J, with 7 bases in between. The germline V gene encodes CDR1 SGHTA and CDR2 FQGNSA. The CDR3: CASSLDRTYGYTF. The CDR3 DNA reads as TGTGCCAGCAGCTTAGACAGAACCTATGGCTACACCTTC.

The chain has TRBV6-5 and TRBJ1-5; D is unclear. Trimming removed 0 bases at V and 7 bases at J, with 10 bases between. CDR1 MNHEY and CDR2 SVGAGI come from the germline V gene. The CDR3 loop spans 14 amino acids. The CDR3 loop is CASSYSEGRQPQHF. The CDR3, as DNA: TGTGCCAGCAGTTACTCAGAAGGGAGGCAGCCCCAGCATTTT.

J is TRBJ2-3 and V is TRBV21-1; TRBD1 is the table's D call, not checked against the DNA. TRBV21-1 is designated a pseudogene. This CDR3 has 16 amino acids. The CDR3 loop reads CASSPAWQSSTDTQYF. The CDR3 nucleotides read TGTGCCAGCAGCCCCGCATGGCAGTCTAGCACAGATACGCAGTATTTT.

The V gene is TRBV7-8, the J gene TRBJ1-4; TRBD1 matches at 10 bases. CDR1 is SGHVS and CDR2 is FQNEAQ in the germline V gene. This CDR3 spans 16 amino acids. V lost 6 bases, J lost 4 bases, and 8 bases stayed unmatched. This chain's CDR3 is CASSSTGTGVNEKLFF. The CDR3 DNA reads as TGTGCCAGCAGTTCCACCGGGACAGGGGTTAATGAAAAACTGTTTTTT.

The rearrangement links TRBV9 to TRBJ2-1; 12 bases are a match to TRBD2. The CDR3 spans 18 residues. Looked up from germline, CDR1 is SGDLS and CDR2 is YYNGEE. The junction had 12 bases not matched to a gene; V was cut back by 3 bases and J by 5 bases. The DNA for the CDR3 is TGTGCCAGCAGCGCGAGGCCTAGCGGGGGGGCCAGCCACAATGAGCAGTTCTTC. Protein sequence: CASSARPSGGASHNEQFF. The full variable domain, completed using reference TRBV9 and TRBJ2-1, is DSGVTQTPKHLITATGQRVTLRCSPRSGDLSVYWYQQSLDQGLQFLIQYYNGEERAKGNILERFSAQQFPDLHSELNLSSLELGDSALYFCASSARPSGGASHNEQFFGPGTRLTVL.

The chain carries TRBV5-1 and TRBJ2-7, with 8 bases lining up with TRBD1. With 7 bases clipped from V and 4 bases from J, the junction kept 13 bases outside the gene matches. The V gene's germline CDR1 is SGHRS and CDR2 YFSETQ. This CDR3 comprises 15 residues. The CDR3 spells CASGQGGQGAYEQYF. The CDR3 DNA follows: TGCGCCAGCGGCCAAGGCGGGCAGGGGGCGTACGAGCAGTACTTC.

Points on this clone: This CDR3 is also generated by other DNA sequences in the sample. V is TRBV5-1 and J is TRBJ2-3; 11 positions match TRBD2. The CDR3 runs 15 residues. V was pared by 4 bases and J by 4 bases, with 5 bases of the junction left unmatched. CDR1 and CDR2 (germline): SGHRS, YFSETQ. In nucleotides, the CDR3 is TGCGCCAGCAGCCTCGGACTAGCGGGCGCAGATACGCAGTATTTT. Its translation is CASSLGLAGADTQYF.

This chain uses TRBV11-2 with TRBJ1-6, with 7 bases lining up with TRBD1. The CDR3 sequence is 14 residues long. V was clipped by 7 bases and J by 6 bases; unmatched bases: 6. The germline V gene has CDR1 SGHAT and CDR2 FQNNGV. This chain's CDR3 is CASTTGTANSPLHF. The CDR3 bases are TGTGCCAGCACCACCGGGACAGCTAATTCACCCCTCCACTTT.

The chain recombines TRBV3-1 (or the pseudogene TRBV3-2) with TRBJ2-7; D gene uncertain. V was cut by 3 bases and J by 6 bases, with 12 bases left in between. The CDR3 has 13 amino acids. CDR1 is LGHDT and CDR2 is YNNKEL in the germline V gene (reference sequence). For the CDR3, the DNA is TGTGCCAGCAGCCACCCTCCAGGAATCGAGCAGTACTTC. This gives the protein CASSHPPGIEQYF.

V and J are TRBV28 and TRBJ2-7; 8 bases match TRBD2. Per germline, CDR1 MDHEN and CDR2 SYDVKM. V shed 6 bases and J 0 bases; nucleotides not matched to a gene: 4. This CDR3 contains 14 residues. CDR3 residues: CASSIAGFSYEQYF. The CDR3 coding sequence is TGTGCCAGCAGCATAGCGGGATTCTCCTACGAGCAGTACTTC.

V is TRBV6-2 or TRBV6-3 and J is TRBJ2-7; tentative D call: TRBD1 (5 bases). The CDR3 covers 15 residues. The V gene lost 6 bases and the J gene lost 4 bases, with 19 bases spanning the gap. CDR1 and CDR2 (germline): MNHEY, SVGEGT. CDR3 amino acids: CASSWTPTNSYEQYF. Written as DNA, the CDR3 is TGTGCCAGCAGCTGGACACCAACGAACTCTTACGAGCAGTACTTC.

CDR3 amino acids: CAWSRQKSYNEQFF. In nucleotides, the CDR3 is TGTGCCTGGAGTCGCCAGAAATCCTACAATGAGCAGTTCTTC. The chain recombines TRBV30 with TRBJ2-1; D is undetermined. Trimming left V 2 bases short and J 1 base short, with 9 bases between. This CDR3 is 14 amino acids long. Per the germline V gene, CDR1 is GTSNPN and CDR2 is SVGIG (reference sequence).

V gene TRBV6-5 combines with J gene TRBJ2-3; 10 bases agree with TRBD1. Germline CDR1 is MNHEY and CDR2 is SVGAGI. This CDR3 region has 15 residues. V trimming: 2 bases; J trimming: 3 bases; junction bases outside the gene matches: 2. The CDR3 is CASSYDRGRTDTQYF. The CDR3 region has the DNA TGTGCCAGCAGTTACGACAGGGGGCGTACAGATACGCAGTATTTT.

Ten or more counts support this clone. This chain uses TRBV28 with TRBJ2-1; possible D gene TRBD2, 5 bases. Germline CDR1 is MDHEN and CDR2 is SYDVKM. The length of the CDR3 is 17 residues. V dropped 2 bases and J dropped 9 bases, with 23 bases sitting between them. The CDR3 DNA follows: TGTGCCAGCAGTTTAGGCTCGTCCGGGCCACCTGGGAGTGAGCAGTTCTTC. Translated, it gives CASSLGSSGPPGSEQFF. Full variable domain (outside the CDR3, taken from reference TRBV28 and TRBJ2-1): DVKVTQSSRYLVKRTGEKVFLECVQDMDHENMFWYRQDPGLGLRLIYFSYDVKMKEKGDIPEGYSVSREKKERFSLILESASTNQTSMYLCASSLGSSGPPGSEQFFGPGTRLTVL.

In DNA form, the CDR3 reads TGTGCCAGCGAACAGAGGGAGGAGACCCAGTACTTC. Translation: CASEQREETQYF. This chain joins TRBV27 and TRBJ2-5; D is perhaps TRBD2 (5 bases). The CDR3 has 12 amino acids. Germline CDR1 is MNHEY and CDR2 is SMNVEV (reference sequence). Trimming took 8 bases from V and 5 from J, leaving 12 bases between them.

The chain has TRBV30 and TRBJ2-4, with 7 positions matching TRBD2. The CDR3 consists of 17 residues. V lost 0 bases, J lost 2 bases, and 10 bases stayed unmatched. Germline-derived CDR1 and CDR2 are GTSNPN and SVGIG (reference sequence). The CDR3 nucleotides are TGTGCCTGGAGTGTACTTGCTAGCGGCACCACCAAAAACATTCAGTACTTC. This encodes CAWSVLASGTTKNIQYF.